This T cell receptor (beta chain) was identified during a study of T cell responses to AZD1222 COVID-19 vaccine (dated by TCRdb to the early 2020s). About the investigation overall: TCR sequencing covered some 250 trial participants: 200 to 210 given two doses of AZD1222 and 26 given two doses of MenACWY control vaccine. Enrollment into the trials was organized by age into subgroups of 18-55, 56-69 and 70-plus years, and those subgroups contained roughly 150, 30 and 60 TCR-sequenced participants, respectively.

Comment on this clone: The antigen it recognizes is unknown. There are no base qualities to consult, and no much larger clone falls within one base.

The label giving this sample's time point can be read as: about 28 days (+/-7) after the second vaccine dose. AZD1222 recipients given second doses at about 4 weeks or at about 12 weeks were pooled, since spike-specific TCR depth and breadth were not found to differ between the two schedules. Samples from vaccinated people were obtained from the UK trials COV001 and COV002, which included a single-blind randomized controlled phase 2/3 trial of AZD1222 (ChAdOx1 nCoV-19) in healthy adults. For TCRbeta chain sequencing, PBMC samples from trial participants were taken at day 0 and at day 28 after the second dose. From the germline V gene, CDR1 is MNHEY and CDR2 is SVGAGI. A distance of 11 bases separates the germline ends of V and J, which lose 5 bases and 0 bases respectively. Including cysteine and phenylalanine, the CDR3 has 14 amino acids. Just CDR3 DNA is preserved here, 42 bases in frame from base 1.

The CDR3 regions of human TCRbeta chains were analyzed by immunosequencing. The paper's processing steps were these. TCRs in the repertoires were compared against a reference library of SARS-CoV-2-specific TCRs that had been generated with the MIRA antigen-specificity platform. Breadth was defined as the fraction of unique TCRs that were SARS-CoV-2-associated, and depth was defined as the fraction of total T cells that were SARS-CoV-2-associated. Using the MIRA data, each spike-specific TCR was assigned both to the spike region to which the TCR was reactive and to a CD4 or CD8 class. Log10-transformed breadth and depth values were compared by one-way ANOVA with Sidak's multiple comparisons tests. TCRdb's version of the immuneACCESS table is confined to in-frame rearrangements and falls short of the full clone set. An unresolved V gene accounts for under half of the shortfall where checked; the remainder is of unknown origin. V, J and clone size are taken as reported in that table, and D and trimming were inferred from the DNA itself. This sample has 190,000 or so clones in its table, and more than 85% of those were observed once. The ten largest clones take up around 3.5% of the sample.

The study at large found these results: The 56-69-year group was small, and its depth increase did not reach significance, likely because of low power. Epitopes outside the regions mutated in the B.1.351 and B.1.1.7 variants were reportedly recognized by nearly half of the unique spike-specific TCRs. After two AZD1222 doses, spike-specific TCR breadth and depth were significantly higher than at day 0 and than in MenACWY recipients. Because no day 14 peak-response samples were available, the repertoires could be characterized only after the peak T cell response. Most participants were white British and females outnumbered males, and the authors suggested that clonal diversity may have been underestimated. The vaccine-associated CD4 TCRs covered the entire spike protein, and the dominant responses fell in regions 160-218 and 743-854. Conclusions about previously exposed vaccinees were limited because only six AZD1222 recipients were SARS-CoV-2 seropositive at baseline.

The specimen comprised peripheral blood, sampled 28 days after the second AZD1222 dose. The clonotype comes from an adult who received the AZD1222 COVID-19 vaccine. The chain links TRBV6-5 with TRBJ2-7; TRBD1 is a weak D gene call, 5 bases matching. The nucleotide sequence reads TGTGCCAGCAGTCTAGACAGTGTCTCCTACGAGCAGTACTTC. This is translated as CASSLDSVSYEQYF.